This TCR beta chain was observed in a study of shared clonotypes between healthy human individuals. Study information: Plates per donor: three CD4 naive, three CD4 memory, two CD8 naive, one CD8 memory.

Clones were sequenced by immunoSEQ multiplex PCR, and TCRdb holds only the in-frame ones, with some missing. The sample includes some 580,000 clones, almost 97% seen only once; the top ten take approximately 0.057%. Germline-derived CDR1 and CDR2 are LNHDA and SQIVND (reference sequence). This CDR3 contains 15 residues. With V trimmed by 5 bases and J by 3 bases, 7 bases remained unmatched. This receptor was identified in a woman aged 25 to 39 in good health. The rearrangement uses TRBV19 and TRBJ2-7; TRBD2 matches 10 bases. Sequenced sample: naive CD4+ T cells sorted from blood. Subset reported: CD45RA+ positively selected. The CDR3 protein is CASSGSGTSDYEQYF. The CDR3 region has the DNA TGTGCCAGTAGTGGATCCGGGACTAGCGACTACGAGCAGTACTTC.